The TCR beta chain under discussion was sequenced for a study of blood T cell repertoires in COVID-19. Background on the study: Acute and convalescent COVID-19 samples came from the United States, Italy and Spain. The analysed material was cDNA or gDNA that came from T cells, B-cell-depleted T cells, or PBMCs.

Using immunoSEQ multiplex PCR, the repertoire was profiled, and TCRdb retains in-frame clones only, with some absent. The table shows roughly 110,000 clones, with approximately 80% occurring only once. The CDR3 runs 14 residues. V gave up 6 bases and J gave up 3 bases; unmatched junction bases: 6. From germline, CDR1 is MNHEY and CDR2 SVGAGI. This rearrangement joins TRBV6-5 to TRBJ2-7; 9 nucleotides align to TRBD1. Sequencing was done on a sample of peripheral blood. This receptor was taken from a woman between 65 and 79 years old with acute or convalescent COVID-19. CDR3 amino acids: CASRERQGGYEQYF. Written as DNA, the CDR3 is TGTGCCAGCAGGGAGAGACAGGGGGGCTACGAGCAGTACTTC.